One sample yielded the 18 T cell receptor beta chains listed below, sequenced in a study of T cells after yellow fever vaccination. TCRdb redid the calling of the 5' RACE reads with MiXCR, one entry per CDR3 protein. Among some 670,000 distinct CDR3 sequences, 10% to 15% were seen once, and the ten largest hold more than 13%. The specimen was PBMCs, collected on the day of the yellow fever booster vaccination. These receptors all come from a man between 25 and 39 years old who received the YFV17D yellow fever vaccine.

The V call is TRBV6-5, the J call TRBJ2-3; maybe TRBD1 (5 bases). This CDR3 is built from 14 residues. Germline loops: CDR1 MNHEY, CDR2 SVGAGI. V shed 0 bases and J shed 3 bases, with 7 bases lying between them. The CDR3 nucleotides read TGTGCCAGCAGTTACTCCAGGGTAACAGATACGCAGTATTTT. It translates to CASSYSRVTDTQYF.

The chain has TRBV7-9 and TRBJ2-5; possibly TRBD1 for D (5 bases). The CDR3 runs 13 residues. CDR1 is SEHNR and CDR2 is FQNEAQ in the germline V gene (reference sequence). V lost 1 base and J 7 bases, leaving 10 bases between the germline ends. This CDR3 reads CASSLEGFGTQYF. The CDR3 bases are TGTGCCAGCAGCTTAGAGGGGTTCGGGACCCAGTACTTC.

The rearrangement links TRBV6-5 to TRBJ1-2; D remains ambiguous. The CDR3 covers 9 residues. Per the germline V gene, CDR1 is MNHEY and CDR2 is SVGAGI. V dropped 11 bases and J dropped 6 bases, with 7 bases sitting between them. Here the CDR3 reads CAESHGYTF. The CDR3 nucleotides are TGTGCCGAGTCCCATGGCTACACCTTC.

This clonotype was seen at least ten times. The rearrangement uses TRBV20-1 and TRBJ2-7, with D perhaps matching TRBD2 (5 bases). The V end lost 7 bases, the J end lost 0 bases, and 19 bases lay between the germline ends. This CDR3 spans 15 amino acids. The germline CDR1 and CDR2 sequences are DFQATT and SNEGSKA (reference sequence). In DNA, the CDR3 is TGCAGTGGAGTTGGGAGCCTGTGGAGCTCCTACGAGCAGTACTTC. It specifies CSGVGSLWSSYEQYF.

This clonotype occurred a few times. In nucleotides, the CDR3 is TGCAGTGCTAGAACTAGCGCAGACCTTGGATACGCATTGGCGCAGTATTTT. Translated, it gives CSARTSADLGYALAQYF. The J gene is TRBJ2-3, the V gene TRBV20-1; TRBD2 matches 7 bases. Germline assignment: CDR1 DFQATT and CDR2 SNEGSKA (reference sequence). With V trimmed by 2 bases and J by 10 bases, 21 bases remained unmatched. CDR3 length: 17 amino acids.

The V gene is TRBV29-1, the J gene TRBJ2-1; 8 bases map to TRBD1. Germline trimming cut 6 bases from V and 7 bases from J; bases unmatched to any gene: 11. The CDR3 is 14 amino acids. Germline loops: CDR1 SQVTM, CDR2 ANQGSEA. The CDR3 reads CSVPKQGGWNEQFF. DNA of the CDR3: TGCAGCGTCCCAAAACAGGGGGGATGGAATGAGCAGTTCTTC.

This clonotype was observed a handful of times. The genes are TRBV6-4 and TRBJ2-3; the D is unclear. The V end lost 4 bases, the J end lost 2 bases, and 7 bases lay between the germline ends. The CDR3 loop spans 13 amino acids. In germline, CDR1 is MRHNA, CDR2 SNTAGT. CDR3 nucleotides: TGTGCCAGCAGTGTTACGGCCACAGATACGCAGTATTTT. Protein: CASSVTATDTQYF.

At least ten counts were recorded for this clonotype. The rearrangement joins TRBV7-2 to TRBJ2-7; no clear D. This CDR3 region has 13 residues. Germline assignment: CDR1 SGHTA and CDR2 FQGNSA. The V gene lost 4 bases and the J gene lost 0 bases, with 7 bases spanning the gap. In DNA, the CDR3 is TGTGCCAGCAGCTATAAAAGCTCCTACGAGCAGTACTTC. This gives the protein CASSYKSSYEQYF.

The chain uses TRBV20-1 and TRBJ2-7; D is uncertain. The CDR3 runs 13 residues. Between the trimmed V and J ends, which lost 0 bases and 7 bases, there was a span of 13 bases. Germline loops: CDR1 DFQATT, CDR2 SNEGSKA (reference sequence). This CDR3 reads CSARDGTTGEQYF. CDR3 DNA sequence: TGCAGTGCTAGAGATGGCACTACTGGGGAGCAGTACTTC.

This clonotype was seen more than once but under ten times. The rearrangement joins TRBV7-9 to TRBJ1-5; D gene uncertain. Trimming took off 5 bases at V and 3 bases at J, with 11 bases between the two ends. There are 14 residues in the CDR3. Germline V gives CDR1 SEHNR, CDR2 FQNEAQ (reference sequence). Written as DNA, the CDR3 is TGTGCCAGCAGCCTAACAGCGTTCAATCAGCCCCAGCATTTT. Translated, it gives CASSLTAFNQPQHF.

The J gene is TRBJ2-2, the V gene TRBV7-2; D is unclear. The CDR3 sequence is 12 residues long. Per the germline V gene, CDR1 is SGHTA and CDR2 is FQGNSA. The V end lost 8 bases, the J end lost 6 bases, and 10 bases lay between the germline ends. The CDR3 loop is CASGTGPGELFF. The CDR3 bases are TGTGCCAGCGGCACCGGCCCCGGGGAGCTGTTTTTT.

Here the CDR3 DNA reads TGTGCCAGCAGCTTAGTTAGCGGACTAGCCTACGAGCAGTACTTC. It is translated as CASSLVSGLAYEQYF. The chain has TRBV7-6 and TRBJ2-7; TRBD2 aligns across 7 bases. Germline CDR1 and CDR2: SGHVS and FNYEAQ. V lost 1 base, J lost 2 bases, and 5 bases stayed unmatched. This CDR3 has 15 residues.

This clonotype was observed at least ten times. The gene calls are TRBV20-1 and TRBJ2-5; TRBD1 or TRBD2 may be the D gene (5 bases each). The CDR3 is 12 residues long. The V gene lost 5 bases and the J gene lost 1 base, with 8 bases spanning the gap. Germline CDR1 and CDR2: DFQATT and SNEGSKA (reference sequence). The CDR3 DNA is TGCAGTGCTTATGGGGGCCAAGAGACCCAGTACTTC. It is translated as CSAYGGQETQYF.

Only a few counts were recorded for this clonotype. The chain recombines TRBV20-1 with TRBJ2-1, with 11 bases aligning to TRBD2. The CDR3 is 17 residues long. The V gene's germline CDR1 is DFQATT and CDR2 SNEGSKA (reference sequence). J was trimmed by 5 bases and V by 4 bases; bases with no gene match: 13. In DNA form, the CDR3 reads TGCAGTGCTACCATAGCGGGAGGGCCGGGTTTAAACAATGAGCAGTTCTTC. Its protein is CSATIAGGPGLNNEQFF.

The chain joins TRBV5-1 to TRBJ2-7, with 11 bases that match TRBD2. The CDR3 loop spans 16 amino acids. Germline V gene data show CDR1 as SGHRS and CDR2 as YFSETQ. V dropped 3 bases and J dropped 6; count of bases not matched to a gene: 11. The CDR3 reads CASSYGNSGRAIEQYF. CDR3 in DNA: TGCGCCAGCAGCTACGGAAATAGCGGGAGGGCAATCGAGCAGTACTTC.

This clonotype appeared a few times. The chain recombines TRBV20-1 with TRBJ2-4; 7 bases are a match to TRBD2. The CDR3 consists of 15 residues. V lost 2 bases to trimming and J lost 0 bases; unmatched junction nucleotides: 4. Germline loops: CDR1 DFQATT, CDR2 SNEGSKA (reference sequence). The CDR3 DNA follows: TGCAGTGCTAGACCAGCGGGGACAGCCAAAAACATTCAGTACTTC. Amino acid sequence: CSARPAGTAKNIQYF.

Worth noting for this clonotype: Since a much larger clone is just one base distant, this may be a read error. The chain is built from TRBV7-6 and TRBJ2-2; the D is unclear. Trimming cost V 2 bases and J 5 bases, with 3 bases left between them. CDR1 is SGHVS, CDR2 FNYEAQ, per germline. The CDR3 totals 12 residues. Here the CDR3 reads CASSLQTGELFF. In DNA form, the CDR3 reads TGTGCCAGCAGCTTACAAACCGGGGAGCTGTTTTTT.

V gene TRBV5-1 combines with J gene TRBJ2-7, with TRBD2 matching over 8 bases. This CDR3 is 13 amino acids long. The V segment lost 4 bases and the J segment 6 bases; nucleotides outside the gene matches: 6. The germline V gene encodes CDR1 SGHRS and CDR2 YFSETQ. The CDR3 spells CASSAGTRSEQYF. CDR3 bases: TGCGCCAGCAGCGCCGGGACTAGAAGCGAGCAGTACTTC.